This TCR beta chain was recovered during a study of Ad26.COV2.S vaccination and SARS-CoV-2 variants. This clone was seen a few times. Treatment noted: about 20 received Ad26.COV2.S at low or high dose, single or two shots; five or six received placebo; per-sample allocation not given. Samples analyzed were those drawn on day 63 after the first vaccine or placebo injection. Germline V lookup: CDR1 SGHDT, CDR2 YYEEEE. The length of the CDR3 is 15 residues. V shed 2 bases and J shed 4 bases, with 16 bases lying between them. Data came from immunoSEQ multiplex PCR; TCRdb stores just in-frame clones and leaves some out. Of some 340,000 clones listed, more than 70% are singletons.

V gene TRBV5-6 combines with J gene TRBJ2-7; no clear D. Source: peripheral blood, taken in a trial of Ad26.COV2.S vaccine versus placebo. This receptor was obtained from a person aged 18-65 years who received the Ad26.COV2.S COVID-19 vaccine or a placebo. The CDR3 loop reads CASSFRGTLVYEQYF. CDR3 in DNA: TGTGCCAGCAGCTTCCGTGGAACTTTAGTTTACGAGCAGTACTTC.